A single sample gave rise to the 6 T cell receptor beta chains below, sequenced in a study of blood T cell repertoires in COVID-19. The protocol was immunoSEQ multiplex PCR, while the TCRdb copy is restricted to in-frame clones and leaves out a portion. The sample shows 60,000 to 90,000 clones, 75% to 85% of them seen only once. Sequenced input: peripheral blood. The receptors were sampled from a woman aged 50 to 60 with acute or convalescent COVID-19.

V gene TRBV7-2 combines with J gene TRBJ2-3; 9 positions agree with TRBD2. V lost 5 bases to trimming and J lost 8 bases; unmatched junction nucleotides: 8. Germline V gives CDR1 SGHTA, CDR2 FQGNSA. This CDR3 spans 14 amino acids. The CDR3 region has the DNA TGTGCCAGCAGCGCGGGGGGGGGTCGAGGTACGCAGTATTTT. It translates to CASSAGGGRGTQYF.

This clone was recorded a few times. This CDR3 reads CASSIPGGLNQPQHF. The CDR3 coding sequence is TGTGCCAGTAGTATCCCCGGAGGGCTCAATCAGCCCCAGCATTTT. The chain joins TRBV19 to TRBJ1-5; D gene ambiguous. The CDR3 is 15 amino acids. Germline V gives CDR1 LNHDA, CDR2 SQIVND (reference sequence). Trimming took 3 bases from V and 3 from J, leaving 12 bases between them.

This chain links TRBV2 with TRBJ2-7; TRBD1 agrees at 9 bases. V shed 7 bases and J 4 bases; nucleotides not matched to a gene: 8. CDR1 and CDR2 (germline): SNHLY, FYNNEI. The CDR3 covers 14 residues. CDR3 sequence: CASKRDRVTYEQYF. The DNA for the CDR3 is TGTGCCAGCAAACGGGACAGGGTGACATACGAGCAGTACTTC.

This clone occurred a few times. The chain uses TRBV29-1 and TRBJ2-7, with D perhaps matching TRBD1 (5 bases). The length of the CDR3 is 13 residues. Trimming stripped 7 bases from V and 6 bases from J, with 19 bases between. Germline V gives CDR1 SQVTM, CDR2 ANQGSEA. The CDR3 bases are TGCAGCGCCAAACGCCCTCAGGGTGGCGAGCAGTACTTC. Protein sequence: CSAKRPQGGEQYF.

The CDR3 DNA is TGTGCCAGCAGCTTCGGGGTCGGGGCGGGAGTGGATACGCAGTATTTT. It specifies CASSFGVGAGVDTQYF. The chain has TRBV11-2 and TRBJ2-3, with TRBD2 matching over 7 bases. The J segment lost 6 bases and the V segment lost 3 bases, leaving 12 bases of the junction unmatched. Germline V CDR1 and CDR2: SGHAT, FQNNGV. This CDR3 has 16 amino acids.

The DNA of the CDR3 is TGCGCCATCTGTGGAGGGGGCAGTGAAAAACTGTTTTTT. This encodes CAICGGGSEKLFF. The chain uses TRBV5-1 and TRBJ1-4; TRBD1 aligns across 7 bases. The J segment lost 7 bases and the V segment lost 9 bases, leaving 9 bases of the junction unmatched. Germline CDR1 and CDR2: SGHRS and YFSETQ. The CDR3 consists of 13 residues.